This T cell receptor beta chain emerged from a study of blood T cells in healthy people across ages. The V and J ends lost 8 bases and 3 bases, in that order; junction bases with no gene match: 10. The CDR3 runs 15 residues. CDR1 is GTSNPN, CDR2 SVGIG, per germline (reference sequence). Together with a sample-barcoded 5' primer, a J-beta primer mix was included in a second PCR lasting roughly 6 to 12 cycles. In TCRdb, the 5' RACE reads were re-called with MiXCR into one record per CDR3 protein. The sample carries almost 1 million distinct CDR3 sequences, roughly half recorded once. Sequenced: blood. The chain carries TRBV30 and TRBJ2-7; TRBD2 matches at 13 bases. The sequence was obtained from a woman aged 55-69 years in good health. The CDR3 is CAVDWGLAGNYEQYF. The CDR3 nucleotides are TGTGCCGTGGACTGGGGACTAGCGGGAAACTACGAGCAGTACTTC.